This entry describes one TCR beta chain. These data are taken from a study of cytomegalovirus exposure and HLA in healthy donors. Trimming removed 3 bases from V and 5 bases from J; junction bases left unmatched: 6. This CDR3 spans 15 amino acids. Germline CDR1 reads KGHSH; CDR2 reads LQKENI. Amplification used 60 Vbeta primers and 13 Jbeta primers. The method was immunoSEQ multiplex PCR; TCRdb's version includes in-frame clones alone and lacks a portion of them. The profile covers about 150,000 clones, with approximately 81% appearing a single time and more than 4% taken by the ten largest. Sequenced input: PBMCs. The clonotype was recovered from a woman aged 40 to 50 in good health and CMV-seropositive. This chain joins TRBV18 and TRBJ2-5; 10 bases map to TRBD2. The CDR3 loop is CASSPPSGGAETQYF. CDR3 in DNA: TGTGCCAGCTCACCCCCCAGCGGGGGGGCCGAGACCCAGTACTTC.